The 15 T cell receptor beta chains listed next were all sequenced from one sample in a study of CD4 T cell repertoires and nickel. MiXCR, run by TCRdb on the RT-PCR reads, gives a single entry per CDR3 protein. The sample consists of 300 to 400 distinct CDR3 sequences, over 55% of them appearing once. What was sequenced was CD4+ T cells from blood, not recorded whether cultured. Every receptor here comes from a human donor in a nickel allergy study, with or without nickel allergy (not recorded which). It is not recorded whether this sample comes from one donor or several.

This sequence joins TRBV7-2 and TRBJ1-1; D remains unclear. This CDR3 has 13 residues. V lost 4 bases, J lost 0 bases, and 6 bases lay in between. The germline CDR1 and CDR2 sequences are SGHTA and FQGNSA. The CDR3 DNA sequence: TGTGCCAGCAGCTCAGAACTGAACACTGAAGCTTTCTTT. The encoded protein is CASSSELNTEAFF.

The chain combines TRBV6-5 with TRBJ2-3, with 8 bases identical to TRBD1. This CDR3 has 13 residues. Germline V CDR1 and CDR2: MNHEY, SVGAGI. The ends lost 6 bases at V and 2 bases at J; junction bases unmatched: 1. The CDR3 coding sequence is TGTGCCAGCAGGGACAGGGTCACAGATACGCAGTATTTT. Translation: CASRDRVTDTQYF.

This chain joins TRBV4-3 and TRBJ2-2; D is possibly TRBD1 (5 bases). V was cut by 0 bases and J by 2 bases, with 13 bases left in between. There are 17 residues in the CDR3. CDR1 is LGHNA and CDR2 is YSLEER in the germline V gene. The CDR3 protein is CASSQDPGAVNTGELFF. DNA of the CDR3: TGCGCCAGCAGCCAAGATCCTGGGGCAGTCAACACCGGGGAGCTGTTTTTT.

The V gene is TRBV11-3, the J gene TRBJ1-6; D is undetermined. This CDR3 has 13 residues. Germline values: CDR1 SGHNT, CDR2 YENEEA. The ends were cut back, 1 base at V and 8 bases at J, with 6 bases in the middle. CDR3 in amino acids: CASSLVPDSPLHF. CDR3 nucleotide sequence: TGTGCCAGCAGCTTAGTCCCGGATTCACCCCTCCACTTT.

V and J are TRBV5-1 and TRBJ2-2; D remains unclear. The CDR3 has 13 amino acids. Trimming stripped 4 bases from V and 7 bases from J, with 11 bases between. CDR1 and CDR2 from the germline V gene are SGHRS and YFSETQ. In nucleotides, the CDR3 is TGCGCCAGCAGCATTATGCAGGTCGGGGAGCTGTTTTTT. Amino acids: CASSIMQVGELFF.

The chain joins TRBV12-3 or TRBV12-4 to TRBJ2-6; D unresolved. This CDR3 contains 14 residues. Trimming shortened V by 6 bases and J by 4 bases, and 10 bases separated the two germline ends. The chain's CDR3 is CASSKGAGANVLTF. CDR3 nucleotide sequence: TGTGCCAGCAGCAAGGGTGCCGGGGCCAACGTCCTGACTTTC.

This clonotype appeared a few times. The gene calls are TRBV2 and TRBJ1-4; the D is unclear. V shed 6 bases and J shed 7 bases, with 12 bases lying between them. CDR1 is SNHLY and CDR2 is FYNNEI in the germline V gene. The CDR3 is made up of 13 amino acids. This CDR3 reads CASRVRLTEKLFF. The CDR3 DNA is TGTGCCAGCAGGGTTAGACTTACTGAAAAACTGTTTTTT.

J is TRBJ1-1 and V is TRBV7-9; TRBD1 agrees at 12 bases. CDR1 SEHNR and CDR2 FQNEAQ come from the germline V gene (reference sequence). V was clipped by 6 bases and J by 10 bases; unmatched bases: 12. This CDR3 region has 15 residues. For the CDR3, the DNA is TGTGCCAGCAGTCTCACCGGGACAGGGGGCCTTGGAGCTTTCTTT. Translated, it gives CASSLTGTGGLGAFF.

This clonotype occurred a few times. CDR3 region: CASSVRGTGGGYGYTF. CDR3 in DNA: TGTGCCAGTAGTGTCCGCGGGACAGGGGGCGGATATGGCTACACCTTC. The genes are TRBV19 and TRBJ1-2, with TRBD1 matching 12 bases. The germline CDR1 and CDR2 sequences are LNHDA and SQIVND (reference sequence). Trimming removed 5 bases from V and 5 bases from J; junction bases left unmatched: 9. CDR3 length: 16 residues.

This chain connects TRBV28 to TRBJ1-6; D is ambiguous. The CDR3 is 11 residues long. CDR1 and CDR2 from the germline V gene are MDHEN and SYDVKM. Trimming took 6 bases from V and 7 from J, leaving 4 bases between them. Here the CDR3 reads CASSQNSPLHF. For the CDR3, the DNA is TGTGCCAGCAGCCAAAATTCACCCCTCCACTTT.

The chain carries TRBV5-5 and TRBJ2-7; D may be TRBD2 (6 bases). V lost 4 bases and J 0 bases, leaving 14 bases between the germline ends. CDR3 length: 15 residues. Germline lookup yields CDR1 SGHKS and CDR2 YYEKEE (reference sequence). Here the CDR3 reads CASSLPGGSSYEQYF. Written as DNA, the CDR3 is TGTGCCAGCAGCCTCCCCGGGGGTAGCTCCTACGAGCAGTACTTC.

CDR3 region: CASVRDMNTGELFF. CDR3 nucleotides: TGTGCCTCCGTCCGGGACATGAACACCGGGGAGCTGTTTTTT. The chain is built from TRBV24-1 and TRBJ2-2; weak D call: TRBD1 (6 bases). CDR1 and CDR2 from the germline V gene are KGHDR and SFDVKD. The CDR3 runs 14 residues. Trimming left V 12 bases short and J 1 base short, with 14 bases between.

V is TRBV24-1 and J is TRBJ2-3, with D tentatively TRBD1 (6 bases). This CDR3 comprises 14 residues. V lost 3 bases and J 1 base, leaving 7 bases between the germline ends. In germline, CDR1 is KGHDR, CDR2 SFDVKD. The CDR3 region is CATSDRTGTDTQYF. The CDR3 region has the DNA TGTGCCACCAGTGATCGGACAGGCACAGATACGCAGTATTTT.

The rearrangement uses TRBV18 and TRBJ1-2, with TRBD1 matching 9 bases. Germline lookup yields CDR1 KGHSH and CDR2 LQKENI. This CDR3 has 16 amino acids. Trimming took 0 bases from V and 4 from J; bases not matched to a gene: 6. The DNA for the CDR3 is TGTGCCAGCTCACCACCAGGGGACAGGGCTGTCTATGGCTACACCTTC. It specifies CASSPPGDRAVYGYTF. The full variable domain, with the rest looked up from reference TRBV18 and TRBJ1-2, is NAGVMQNPRHLVRRRGQEARLRCSPMKGHSHVYWYRQLPEEGLKFMVYLQKENIIDESGMPKERFSAEFPKEGPSILRIQQVVRGDSAAYFCASSPPGDRAVYGYTFGSGTRLTVV.

This clonotype appeared a few times. The chain is built from TRBV6-6 and TRBJ1-6; the match to TRBD1 covers 7 bases. V was pared by 0 bases and J by 5 bases, with 1 base of the junction left unmatched. The germline gives CDR1 MNHNY, CDR2 SVGAGI (reference sequence). This CDR3 contains 15 residues. The DNA for the CDR3 is TGTGCCAGCAGTTACTCGGGGACAGATAATTCACCCCTCCACTTT. Translation: CASSYSGTDNSPLHF.